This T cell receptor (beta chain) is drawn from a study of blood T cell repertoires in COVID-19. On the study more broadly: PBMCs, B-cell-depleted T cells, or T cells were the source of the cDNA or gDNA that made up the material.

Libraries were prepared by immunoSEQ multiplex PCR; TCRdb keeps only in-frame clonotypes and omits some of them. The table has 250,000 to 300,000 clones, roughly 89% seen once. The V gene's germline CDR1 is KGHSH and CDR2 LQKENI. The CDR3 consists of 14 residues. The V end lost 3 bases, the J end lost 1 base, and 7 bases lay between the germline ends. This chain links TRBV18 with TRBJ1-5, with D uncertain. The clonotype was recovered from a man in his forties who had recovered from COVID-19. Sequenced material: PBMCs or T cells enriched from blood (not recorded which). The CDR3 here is CASSPGRSNQPQHF. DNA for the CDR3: TGTGCCAGCTCACCGGGCAGAAGCAATCAGCCCCAGCATTTT.